This paragraph covers one TCR beta chain sequence. The assay was immunoSEQ multiplex PCR, and TCRdb's table has in-frame clones only and misses some. The repertoire includes around 58,000 clones, around nine tenths of them detected once, and 5% to 5.5% sits in the top ten. The CDR3 sequence is 15 residues long. The germline V gene encodes CDR1 LNHNV and CDR2 YYDKDF (reference sequence). V was cut by 0 bases and J by 0 bases, with 9 bases left in between. This sample was taken from a study of technical replicates of blood from several donors. The chain is built from TRBV15 and TRBJ2-7; a possible D gene is TRBD1 (5 bases). The source of this sequence is a human donor in good health. Some clones in this sample may be carry-over from other donors' samples. Sequencing was done on a sample of PBMCs. The CDR3 here is CATSRDRASSYEQYF. The CDR3 nucleotides are TGTGCCACCAGCAGAGACAGGGCGAGCTCCTACGAGCAGTACTTC.